This is a list of T cell receptor beta chains from one sample in a study of blood T cells in healthy people across ages. One entry per CDR3 protein results from TCRdb running MiXCR on the 5' RACE reads. Among roughly 1,700,000 distinct CDR3 sequences listed, roughly 27% were seen once. The sequencing sample was made of blood. The receptors originated from a woman under 40 in good health. Both conserved end residues are part of each CDR3. The order of the fields is V gene, clone size, D gene, J gene, CDR3 protein, CDR3 DNA. D genes are given only for firm matches. Size tells how often a clone was seen (once, few, many) or the class of an expanded clone, and some rows leave it out.

V: TRBV30
size: -
D: -
J: TRBJ2-3
CDR3: CAWSSGLVTDTQYF
DNA: TGTGCCTGGAGTTCTGGGCTAGTCACAGATACGCAGTATTTT

V: TRBV7-2
size: many
D: -
J: TRBJ2-3
CDR3: CASSLAGTARDTQYF
DNA: TGTGCCAGCAGCTTAGCCGGGACTGCAAGAGATACGCAGTATTTT

V: TRBV10-3
size: many
D: TRBD2
J: TRBJ2-1
CDR3: CAISESTSGRAASYNEQFF
DNA: TGTGCCATCAGTGAGTCGACTAGCGGGAGGGCCGCCTCCTACAATGAGCAGTTCTTC

V: TRBV5-1
size: few
D: -
J: TRBJ2-7
CDR3: CASREGVGYEQYF
DNA: TGCGCCAGCAGAGAAGGGGTGGGGTACGAGCAGTACTTC

V: TRBV5-1
size: -
D: -
J: TRBJ1-2
CDR3: CASSKTEIYGYTF
DNA: TGCGCCAGCAGCAAGACAGAGATCTATGGCTACACCTTC

V: TRBV20-1
size: few
D: TRBD1
J: TRBJ1-1
CDR3: CSASPPTGRAEAFF
DNA: TGCAGTGCTAGCCCCCCGACAGGGAGGGCTGAAGCTTTCTTT

V: TRBV7-1
size: -
D: -
J: TRBJ1-1
CDR3: CASSSGQALEAFF
DNA: TGTGCCAGCAGCTCAGGACAGGCCCTTGAAGCTTTCTTT

V: TRBV7-9
size: -
D: -
J: TRBJ2-2
CDR3: CAGSLRPSYANTGELFF
DNA: TGTGCCGGCAGCCTCCGCCCTAGTTACGCGAACACCGGGGAGCTGTTTTTT

V: TRBV20-1
size: -
D: TRBD1
J: TRBJ2-4
CDR3: CSAPHPGTADNEQYF
DNA: TGCAGTGCGCCCCACCCCGGGACAGCCGACAATGAGCAGTACTTC

V: TRBV20-1
size: many
D: -
J: TRBJ2-7
CDR3: CSARDVGLAYTEQYF
DNA: TGCAGTGCTAGAGATGTGGGACTTGCTTATACCGAGCAGTACTTC

V: TRBV2
size: few
D: -
J: TRBJ2-7
CDR3: CASRQGFLYEQYF
DNA: TGTGCCAGCAGACAGGGTTTCCTCTACGAGCAGTACTTC

V: TRBV20-1
size: few
D: -
J: TRBJ2-6
CDR3: CSAREQGNSGANVLTF
DNA: TGCAGTGCTAGAGAACAGGGCAATTCTGGGGCCAACGTCCTGACTTTC

V: TRBV5-1
size: -
D: -
J: TRBJ1-1
CDR3: CASSWGHQENTEAFF
DNA: TGCGCCAGCAGCTGGGGACACCAGGAGAACACTGAAGCTTTCTTT

V: TRBV20-1
size: few
D: -
J: TRBJ2-3
CDR3: CSATEDTLTDTQYF
DNA: TGCAGTGCTACGGAGGACACGCTCACAGATACGCAGTATTTT

V: TRBV27
size: -
D: -
J: TRBJ2-7
CDR3: CASSLGTSPVSYEQYF
DNA: TGTGCCAGCAGTTTGGGTACTAGCCCAGTCTCCTACGAGCAGTACTTC

V: TRBV20-1
size: -
D: -
J: TRBJ2-3
CDR3: CSALRLDSTDTQYF
DNA: TGCAGTGCATTGAGACTAGATAGCACAGATACGCAGTATTTT

V: TRBV7-2
size: -
D: -
J: TRBJ2-2
CDR3: CASIKVRTGELFF
DNA: TGTGCCAGCATCAAAGTGAGAACCGGGGAGCTGTTTTTT

V: TRBV28
size: -
D: -
J: TRBJ1-1
CDR3: CASPTAGGEAFF
DNA: TGTGCCAGTCCTACGGCGGGTGGTGAAGCTTTCTTT

V: TRBV2
size: -
D: -
J: TRBJ1-2
CDR3: CAGSGDRAVGYGYTF
DNA: TGTGCCGGCAGTGGCGATCGGGCTGTCGGCTATGGCTACACCTTC

V: TRBV6-2/TRBV6-3
size: few
D: TRBD2
J: TRBJ2-7
CDR3: CASKQSGRSYEQYF
DNA: TGTGCCAGCAAACAGAGCGGGAGGTCCTACGAGCAGTACTTC

V: TRBV7-2
size: -
D: -
J: TRBJ2-7
CDR3: CASGVSTGSYEQYF
DNA: TGTGCCAGCGGGGTCTCGACGGGATCTTACGAGCAGTACTTC

V: TRBV5-1
size: few
D: -
J: TRBJ2-1
CDR3: CASSLEGYVQFF
DNA: TGCGCCAGCAGCTTGGAGGGGTATGTGCAGTTCTTC

V: TRBV7-2
size: few
D: TRBD2
J: TRBJ2-3
CDR3: CASSLELAGTDPQYF
DNA: TGTGCCAGCAGCTTAGAGTTAGCGGGCACAGATCCGCAGTATTTT

V: TRBV12-3/TRBV12-4
size: -
D: TRBD2
J: TRBJ2-5
CDR3: CASSHRTSGGKTQYF
DNA: TGTGCCAGCAGTCACCGGACTAGCGGGGGAAAGACCCAGTACTTC

V: TRBV9
size: once
D: -
J: TRBJ2-2
CDR3: CASSVAGVGSSTGELFF
DNA: TGTGCCAGCAGCGTAGCAGGGGTCGGGAGTTCCACCGGGGAGCTGTTTTTT

V: TRBV10-3
size: -
D: -
J: TRBJ2-3
CDR3: CAIRDLHSTDTQYF
DNA: TGTGCCATCAGGGATTTACACAGCACAGATACGCAGTATTTT

V: TRBV10-3
size: few
D: -
J: TRBJ2-1
CDR3: CAIATREGAADNEQFF
DNA: TGTGCCATCGCCACCCGGGAAGGAGCGGCGGACAATGAGCAGTTCTTC

V: TRBV10-3
size: many
D: -
J: TRBJ1-5
CDR3: CAISGTEGQPQHF
DNA: TGTGCCATCAGTGGGACCGAAGGTCAGCCCCAGCATTTT

V: TRBV28
size: -
D: TRBD2
J: TRBJ2-7
CDR3: CASSAITSGGHEQYF
DNA: TGTGCCAGCAGTGCCATAACTAGCGGGGGGCACGAGCAGTACTTC

V: TRBV20-1
size: many
D: TRBD2
J: TRBJ2-7
CDR3: CSAGGGATYEQYF
DNA: TGCAGTGCTGGGGGAGGGGCGACCTACGAGCAGTACTTC

V: TRBV7-9
size: -
D: -
J: TRBJ2-7
CDR3: CASRPSEVYEQYF
DNA: TGTGCCAGCAGACCTTCCGAGGTCTACGAGCAGTACTTC

V: TRBV7-8
size: -
D: -
J: TRBJ2-3
CDR3: CASSFRDELTDTQYF
DNA: TGTGCCAGCAGCTTCCGGGACGAACTCACAGATACGCAGTATTTT

V: TRBV20-1
size: few
D: -
J: TRBJ2-1
CDR3: CSAPAWNEQFF
DNA: TGCAGTGCCCCCGCTTGGAATGAGCAGTTCTTC

V: TRBV5-1
size: -
D: -
J: TRBJ2-7
CDR3: CASSAQEVYEQYF
DNA: TGCGCCAGCAGCGCGCAGGAAGTATACGAGCAGTACTTC

V: TRBV29-1
size: once
D: -
J: TRBJ2-1
CDR3: CSVSWDGPYEQFF
DNA: TGCAGCGTTTCCTGGGACGGGCCCTACGAGCAGTTCTTC